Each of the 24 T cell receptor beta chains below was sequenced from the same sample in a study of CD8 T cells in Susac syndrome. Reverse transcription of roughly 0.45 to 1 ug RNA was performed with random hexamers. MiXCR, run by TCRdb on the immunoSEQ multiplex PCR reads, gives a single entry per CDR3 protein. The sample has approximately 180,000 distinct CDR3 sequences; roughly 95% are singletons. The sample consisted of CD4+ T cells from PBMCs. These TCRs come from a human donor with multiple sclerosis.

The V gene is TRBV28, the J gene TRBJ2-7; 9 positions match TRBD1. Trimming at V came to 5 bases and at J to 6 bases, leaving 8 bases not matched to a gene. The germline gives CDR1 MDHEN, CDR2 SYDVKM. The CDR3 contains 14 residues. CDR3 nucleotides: TGTGCCAGCAGTCTACAGGGGGCGCGGGGCGAGCAGTACTTC. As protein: CASSLQGARGEQYF.

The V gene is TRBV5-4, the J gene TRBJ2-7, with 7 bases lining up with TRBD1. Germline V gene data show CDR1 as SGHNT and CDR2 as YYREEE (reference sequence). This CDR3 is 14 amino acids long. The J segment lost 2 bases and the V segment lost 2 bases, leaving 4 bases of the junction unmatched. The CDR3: CASSLPGQTYEQYF. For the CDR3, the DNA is TGTGCCAGCAGCTTACCGGGACAGACCTACGAGCAGTACTTC. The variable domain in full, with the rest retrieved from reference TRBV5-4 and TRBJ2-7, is ETGVTQSPTHLIKTRGQQVTLRCSSQSGHNTVSWYQQALGQGPQFIFQYYREEENGRGNFPPRFSGLQFPNYSSELNVNALELDDSALYLCASSLPGQTYEQYFGPGTRLTVT.

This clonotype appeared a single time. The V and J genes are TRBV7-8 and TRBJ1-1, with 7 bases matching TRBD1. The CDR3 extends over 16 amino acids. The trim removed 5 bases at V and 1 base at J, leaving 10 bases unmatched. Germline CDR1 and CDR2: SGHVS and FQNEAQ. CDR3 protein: CASSARQGWANTEAFF. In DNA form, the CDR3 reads TGTGCCAGCAGCGCGAGACAGGGCTGGGCGAACACTGAAGCTTTCTTT. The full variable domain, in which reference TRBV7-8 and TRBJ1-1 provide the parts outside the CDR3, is GAGVSQSPRYKVAKRGQDVALRCDPISGHVSLFWYQQALGQGPEFLTYFQNEAQLDKSGLPSDRFFAERPEGSVSTLKIQRTQQEDSAVYLCASSARQGWANTEAFFGQGTRLTVV.

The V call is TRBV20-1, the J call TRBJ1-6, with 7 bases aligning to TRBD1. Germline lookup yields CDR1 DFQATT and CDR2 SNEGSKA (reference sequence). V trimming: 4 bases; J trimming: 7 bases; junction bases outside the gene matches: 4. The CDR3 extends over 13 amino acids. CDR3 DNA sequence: TGCAGTGCTAAGCGGGACAGCAATTCACCCCTCCACTTT. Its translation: CSAKRDSNSPLHF.

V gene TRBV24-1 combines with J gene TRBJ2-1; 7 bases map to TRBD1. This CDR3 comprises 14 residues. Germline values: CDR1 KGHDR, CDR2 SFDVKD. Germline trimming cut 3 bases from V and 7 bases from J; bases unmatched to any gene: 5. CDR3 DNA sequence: TGTGCCACCAGTGATAGGATACAGGGGAATGAGCAGTTCTTC. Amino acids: CATSDRIQGNEQFF.

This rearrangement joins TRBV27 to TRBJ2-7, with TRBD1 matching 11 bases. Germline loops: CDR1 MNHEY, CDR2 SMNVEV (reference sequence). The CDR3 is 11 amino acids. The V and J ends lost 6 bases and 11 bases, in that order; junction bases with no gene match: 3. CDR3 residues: CASRGQGVEYF. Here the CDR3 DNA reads TGTGCCAGCAGGGGACAGGGGGTGGAGTACTTC.

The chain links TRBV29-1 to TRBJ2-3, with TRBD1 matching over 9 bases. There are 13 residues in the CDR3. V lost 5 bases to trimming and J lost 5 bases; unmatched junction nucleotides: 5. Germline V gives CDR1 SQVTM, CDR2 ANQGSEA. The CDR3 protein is CSVNRGRRDTQYF. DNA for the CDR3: TGCAGCGTTAACAGGGGGCGCAGAGATACGCAGTATTTT.

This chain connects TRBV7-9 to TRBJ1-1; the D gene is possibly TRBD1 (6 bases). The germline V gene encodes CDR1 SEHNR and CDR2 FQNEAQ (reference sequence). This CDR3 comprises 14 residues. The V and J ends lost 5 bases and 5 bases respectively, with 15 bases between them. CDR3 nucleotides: TGTGCCAGCAGCCGAGGGGGGGTGAGGACTGAAGCTTTCTTT. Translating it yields CASSRGGVRTEAFF. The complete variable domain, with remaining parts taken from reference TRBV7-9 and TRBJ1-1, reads DTGVSQNPRHKITKRGQNVTFRCDPISEHNRLYWYRQTLGQGPEFLTYFQNEAQLEKSRLLSDRFSAERPKGSFSTLEIQRTEQGDSAMYLCASSRGGVRTEAFFGQGTRLTVV.

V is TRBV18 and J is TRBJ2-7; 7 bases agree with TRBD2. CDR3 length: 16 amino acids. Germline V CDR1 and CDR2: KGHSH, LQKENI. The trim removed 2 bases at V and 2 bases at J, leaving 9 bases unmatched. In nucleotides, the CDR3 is TGTGCCAGCTCACCATTTGGGGGGGGGACTACCTACGAGCAGTACTTC. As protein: CASSPFGGGTTYEQYF.

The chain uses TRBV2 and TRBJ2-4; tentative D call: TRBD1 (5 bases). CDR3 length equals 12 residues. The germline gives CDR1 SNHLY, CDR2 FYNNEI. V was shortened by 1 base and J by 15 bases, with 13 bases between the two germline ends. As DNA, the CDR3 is TGTGCCAGCAGTGAAGTATCCAGGGTGGGGTACTTC. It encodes CASSEVSRVGYF.

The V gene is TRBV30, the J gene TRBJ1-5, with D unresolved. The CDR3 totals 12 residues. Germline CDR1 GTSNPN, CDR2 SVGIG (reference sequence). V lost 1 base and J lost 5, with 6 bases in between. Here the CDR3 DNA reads TGTGCCTGGAGTGAGGGTTATCAGCCCCAGCATTTT. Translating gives CAWSEGYQPQHF.

The CDR3 region is CASSLEVPGTDTQYF. CDR3 in DNA: TGTGCCAGCAGCTTAGAGGTGCCGGGCACAGATACGCAGTATTTT. V is TRBV7-9 and J is TRBJ2-3; no reliable D call. This CDR3 is built from 15 residues. V was cut by 1 base and J by 1 base, with 9 bases left in between. Germline assignment: CDR1 SEHNR and CDR2 FQNEAQ (reference sequence).

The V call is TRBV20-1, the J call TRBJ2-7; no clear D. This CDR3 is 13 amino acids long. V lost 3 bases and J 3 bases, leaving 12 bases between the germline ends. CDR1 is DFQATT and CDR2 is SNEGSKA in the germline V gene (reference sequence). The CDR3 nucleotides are TGCAGTGCTAGGCAGTTGTCTCGCTACGAGCAGTACTTC. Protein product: CSARQLSRYEQYF.

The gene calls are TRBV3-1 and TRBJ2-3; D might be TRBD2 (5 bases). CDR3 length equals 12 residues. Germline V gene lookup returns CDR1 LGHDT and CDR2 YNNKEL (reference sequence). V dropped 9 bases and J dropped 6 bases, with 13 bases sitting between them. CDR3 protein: CASGYSVDTQYF. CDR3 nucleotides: TGTGCCAGTGGATATAGCGTTGATACGCAGTATTTT.

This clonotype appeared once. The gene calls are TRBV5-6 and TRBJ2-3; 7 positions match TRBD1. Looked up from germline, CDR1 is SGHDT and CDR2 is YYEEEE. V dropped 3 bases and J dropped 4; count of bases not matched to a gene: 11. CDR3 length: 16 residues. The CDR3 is CASSSRDRVLSDTQYF. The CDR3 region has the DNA TGTGCCAGCAGCTCCAGAGACAGGGTACTATCAGATACGCAGTATTTT.

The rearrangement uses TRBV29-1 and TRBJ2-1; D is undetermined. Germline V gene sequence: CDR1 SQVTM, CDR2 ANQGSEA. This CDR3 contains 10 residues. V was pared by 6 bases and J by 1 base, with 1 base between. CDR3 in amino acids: CSVSYNEQFF. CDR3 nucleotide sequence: TGCAGCGTATCCTACAATGAGCAGTTCTTC.

In DNA form, the CDR3 reads TGTGCCAGCAGCACACAATCCGGGACAGGCGCCTACGAGCAGTACTTC. Amino acids: CASSTQSGTGAYEQYF. The chain recombines TRBV21-1 with TRBJ2-7; the D call TRBD1 from the table was never checked on the DNA. TRBV21-1 is noted as a pseudogene. This CDR3 contains 16 residues.

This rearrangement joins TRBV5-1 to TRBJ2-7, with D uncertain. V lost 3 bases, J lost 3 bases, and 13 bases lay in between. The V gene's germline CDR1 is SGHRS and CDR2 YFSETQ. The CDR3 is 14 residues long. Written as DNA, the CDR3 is TGCGCCAGCAGCTACATGGGCCTATTCTACGAGCAGTACTTC. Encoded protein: CASSYMGLFYEQYF.

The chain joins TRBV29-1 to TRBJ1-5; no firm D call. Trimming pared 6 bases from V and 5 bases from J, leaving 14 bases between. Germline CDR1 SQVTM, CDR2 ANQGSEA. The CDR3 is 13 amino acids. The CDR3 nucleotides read TGCAGCGTCCGGCGAGACGGAGATCAGCCCCAGCATTTT. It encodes CSVRRDGDQPQHF.

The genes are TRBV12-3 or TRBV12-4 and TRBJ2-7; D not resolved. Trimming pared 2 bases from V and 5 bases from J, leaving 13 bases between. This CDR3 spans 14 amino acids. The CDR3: CASSLFRPRDEQYF. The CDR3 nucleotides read TGTGCCAGCAGTTTATTTCGACCCCGGGACGAGCAGTACTTC.

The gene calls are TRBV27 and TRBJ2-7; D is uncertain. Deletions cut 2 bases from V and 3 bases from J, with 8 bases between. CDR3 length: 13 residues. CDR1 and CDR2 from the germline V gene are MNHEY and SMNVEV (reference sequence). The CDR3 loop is CASSLRPIYEQYF. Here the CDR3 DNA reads TGTGCCAGCAGTTTACGACCAATCTACGAGCAGTACTTC.

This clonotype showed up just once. CDR3 sequence: CSARSGAENTEAFF. In nucleotides, the CDR3 is TGCAGTGCTAGGTCCGGGGCCGAGAACACTGAAGCTTTCTTT. The genes are TRBV20-1 and TRBJ1-1, with D perhaps matching TRBD1 (5 bases). From germline, CDR1 is DFQATT and CDR2 SNEGSKA (reference sequence). V was shortened by 3 bases and J by 1 base, with 12 bases between the two germline ends. The CDR3 sequence is 14 residues long.

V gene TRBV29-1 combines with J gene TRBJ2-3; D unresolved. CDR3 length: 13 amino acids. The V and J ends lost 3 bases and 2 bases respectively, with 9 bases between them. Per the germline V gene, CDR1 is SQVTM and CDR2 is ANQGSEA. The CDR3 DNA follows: TGCAGCGTTGACAGGTCCAACACAGATACGCAGTATTTT. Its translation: CSVDRSNTDTQYF.

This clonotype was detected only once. The CDR3, as DNA: TGCAGTGCTCGGGCAGAGGCGAACACTGAAGCTTTCTTT. This translates into CSARAEANTEAFF. The chain has TRBV20-1 and TRBJ1-1; unclear D gene. Germline lookup yields CDR1 DFQATT and CDR2 SNEGSKA (reference sequence). Trimming cost V 5 bases and J 1 base, with 11 bases left between them. CDR3 size: 13 residues.